The 21 T cell receptor beta chains in this list originate from one sample, sequenced in a study of regulatory T cells in long-lasting Graves disease. Arm-PCR with iRepertoire HTBI primers amplified the CDR3 regions for these TCR beta libraries. TCRdb recomputed calls from the multiplex PCR reads with MiXCR, one row per CDR3 protein. This table has hundreds of thousands of distinct CDR3 sequences, around 15% appearing once. Time point given: newly diagnosed GD, antithyroid drugs for less than 3 months. PBMC RNA served as the TCR library source. These data are also associated with another study on T cells in Graves' hyperthyroidism and ophthalmopathy.

The source material was peripheral blood mononuclear cells (PBMCs), sampled at new diagnosis, from a patient treated with antithyroid drugs. The source of these receptors is a woman aged 25-40 years with Graves disease.

There are many counts of this clonotype. V gene TRBV28 combines with J gene TRBJ2-7, with a weak D call TRBD2 (6 bases). Trimming left V 1 base short and J 2 bases short, with 12 bases between. Per germline, CDR1 MDHEN and CDR2 SYDVKM. The CDR3 spans 15 residues. The CDR3 nucleotides read TGTGCCAGCAGTTTATCCGGGACTCTAGCCTACGAGCAGTACTTC. Translation gives CASSLSGTLAYEQYF. Together with reference TRBV28 and TRBJ2-7, the CDR3 gives the full variable domain: DVKVTQSSRYLVKRTGEKVFLECVQDMDHENMFWYRQDPGLGLRLIYFSYDVKMKEKGDIPEGYSVSREKKERFSLILESASTNQTSMYLCASSLSGTLAYEQYFGPGTRLTVT.

This rearrangement joins TRBV4-1 to TRBJ2-7, with no clear D. The germline V and J ends were trimmed by 1 base and 3 bases, with 7 bases remaining between them. The CDR3 runs 13 residues. Germline CDR1 is MGHRA and CDR2 is YSYEKL. The CDR3 sequence: CASSQASDYEQYF. Written as DNA, the CDR3 is TGCGCCAGCAGCCAAGCCTCGGACTACGAGCAGTACTTC.

This clonotype occurred many times. This chain links TRBV28 with TRBJ2-7, with D perhaps given as TRBD1 or TRBD2 (5 bases each). Germline V gives CDR1 MDHEN, CDR2 SYDVKM. The CDR3 has 15 amino acids. With 7 bases removed from V and 3 bases from J, the gap between germline ends came to 19 bases. For the CDR3, the DNA is TGTGCCAGCATGGCCCCGGCAGGGACCAACTACGAGCAGTACTTC. Translating gives CASMAPAGTNYEQYF.

This clonotype was detected a few times. This chain links TRBV20-1 with TRBJ1-2; no clear D. Germline CDR1 DFQATT, CDR2 SNEGSKA (reference sequence). Trimming left V 3 bases short and J 4 bases short, with 12 bases between. The CDR3 length is 13 residues. CDR3 DNA sequence: TGCAGTGCTAGTGGGAGTGGTGCCTATGGCTACACCTTC. This translates into CSASGSGAYGYTF.

This clonotype was seen at least ten times. This chain joins TRBV28 and TRBJ2-1, with 7 bases that match TRBD2. The CDR3 is 15 amino acids. V lost 4 bases and J lost 4; bases outside the gene matches: 7. The germline CDR1 and CDR2 sequences are MDHEN and SYDVKM. The CDR3 is CASSSPAGEYNEQFF. The CDR3 DNA follows: TGTGCCAGCAGTTCCCCCGCGGGAGAGTACAATGAGCAGTTCTTC.

This clonotype was counted ten times or more. V is TRBV27 and J is TRBJ2-1; no definite D call. Trimming removed 6 bases at V and 0 bases at J, with 12 bases between. Germline CDR1 and CDR2: MNHEY and SMNVEV (reference sequence). This CDR3 comprises 15 residues. CDR3 loop: CASRLRTDSYNEQFF. The CDR3 nucleotides read TGTGCCAGCAGACTTAGGACGGACTCCTACAATGAGCAGTTCTTC.

This clonotype has just a few counts. The V and J genes are TRBV28 and TRBJ2-7, with a tentative D call TRBD2 (5 bases). Germline CDR1 is MDHEN and CDR2 is SYDVKM. V was cut by 9 bases and J by 4 bases, with 19 bases left in between. The CDR3 length is 14 residues. The CDR3 nucleotides read TGTGCCAGTAATAGCGACCCAGAGGGATACGAGCAGTACTTC. Translated: CASNSDPEGYEQYF.

The CDR3 reads CASSLVLASGSLYNEQFF. CDR3 bases: TGTGCCAGCAGCTTGGTCCTGGCTAGCGGGAGTTTATACAATGAGCAGTTCTTC. The chain recombines TRBV28 with TRBJ2-1; the match to TRBD2 covers 10 bases. CDR3 length: 18 residues. CDR1 MDHEN and CDR2 SYDVKM come from the germline V gene. V dropped 6 bases and J dropped 4; count of bases not matched to a gene: 15.

The chain is built from TRBV7-9 and TRBJ2-1, with 7 nucleotides matching TRBD1. The CDR3 covers 15 residues. J was trimmed by 5 bases and V by 5 bases; bases with no gene match: 9. CDR1 is SEHNR, CDR2 FQNEAQ, per germline (reference sequence). The CDR3 DNA is TGTGCCAGCAGCCCACAGGGGATAGTTAACAATGAGCAGTTCTTC. Protein sequence: CASSPQGIVNNEQFF. The full variable domain, with the rest looked up from reference TRBV7-9 and TRBJ2-1, is DTGVSQNPRHKITKRGQNVTFRCDPISEHNRLYWYRQTLGQGPEFLTYFQNEAQLEKSRLLSDRFSAERPKGSFSTLEIQRTEQGDSAMYLCASSPQGIVNNEQFFGPGTRLTVL.

This clonotype was counted ten times or more. The chain uses TRBV28 and TRBJ1-2; D is undetermined. From germline, CDR1 is MDHEN and CDR2 SYDVKM. The V and J ends lost 6 bases and 4 bases respectively, with 9 bases between them. The CDR3 runs 12 residues. CDR3 loop: CASSLLGYGYTF. CDR3 DNA sequence: TGTGCCAGCAGCCTTCTCGGCTATGGCTACACCTTC.

The rearrangement joins TRBV20-1 to TRBJ2-5; possibly TRBD1 for D (6 bases). The CDR3 totals 13 residues. Germline loops: CDR1 DFQATT, CDR2 SNEGSKA (reference sequence). The CDR3 DNA sequence: TGCAGCTTAACCGGGACAACACAAGAGACCCAGTACTTC. Its translation: CSLTGTTQETQYF.

A few counts support this clonotype. A junction end diverges from the germline sequence, so it may reflect a read error. The rearrangement joins TRBV10-3 to TRBJ1-2; D remains ambiguous. Germline assignment: CDR1 ENHRY and CDR2 SYGVKD. CDR3 length: 12 amino acids. The CDR3 DNA reads as TGTGCCATCACTGAGGGCGGTTATGGCTACACCTTC. It is translated as CAITEGGYGYTF.

The table lists this clonotype with many counts. The chain uses TRBV12-3 or TRBV12-4 and TRBJ2-7; possibly TRBD2 for D (5 bases). This CDR3 has 15 amino acids. V lost 1 base to trimming and J lost 5 bases, with 15 bases between them. The CDR3 protein is CASSLVRVSGNEQYF. The CDR3 region has the DNA TGTGCCAGCAGTTTAGTGCGGGTTAGTGGAAACGAGCAGTACTTC.

This clonotype occurred many times. V and J are TRBV28 and TRBJ1-2; possibly TRBD1 for D (6 bases). CDR1 MDHEN and CDR2 SYDVKM come from the germline V gene. V lost 6 bases and J lost 8, with 19 bases in between. The CDR3 has 14 amino acids. The CDR3 spells CASSPSPGGAGYTF. DNA for the CDR3: TGTGCCAGCAGCCCCAGCCCGGGGGGCGCCGGCTACACCTTC.

The J gene is TRBJ1-1, the V gene TRBV12-3 or TRBV12-4; 7 bases map to TRBD1. V trimming: 6 bases; J trimming: 6 bases; junction bases outside the gene matches: 4. The CDR3 runs to 12 residues. The CDR3: CASRTGQAEAFF. CDR3 coding DNA: TGTGCCAGCAGGACAGGGCAGGCTGAAGCTTTCTTT.

This clonotype was counted many times. The gene calls are TRBV2 and TRBJ1-5; possibly TRBD1 for D (5 bases). V shed 2 bases and J shed 4 bases, with 15 bases lying between them. The CDR3 sequence is 16 residues long. The germline CDR1 and CDR2 sequences are SNHLY and FYNNEI. DNA for the CDR3: TGTGCCAGCAGTGAAATTAGTCATAGGGGAAATCAGCCCCAGCATTTT. Amino acid sequence: CASSEISHRGNQPQHF. Full variable domain (outside the CDR3, taken from reference TRBV2 and TRBJ1-5): EPEVTQTPSHQVTQMGQEVILRCVPISNHLYFYWYRQILGQKVEFLVSFYNNEISEKSEIFDDQFSVERPDGSNFTLKIRSTKLEDSAMYFCASSEISHRGNQPQHFGDGTRLSIL.

This clonotype has at least ten counts. The V gene is TRBV27, the J gene TRBJ1-5; unclear D gene. The CDR3 sequence is 14 residues long. CDR1 is MNHEY and CDR2 is SMNVEV in the germline V gene (reference sequence). V lost 7 bases and J 2 bases, leaving 12 bases between the germline ends. This chain's CDR3 is CASTATWGNQPQHF. CDR3 bases: TGTGCCAGCACGGCAACTTGGGGCAATCAGCCCCAGCATTTT.

Many counts were recorded for this clonotype. The rearrangement joins TRBV10-1 to TRBJ2-7; TRBD1 is a possible D gene (5 bases). The CDR3 extends over 15 amino acids. Germline V CDR1 and CDR2: WNHNN, SYGVQD (reference sequence). The V and J ends lost 4 bases and 6 bases respectively, with 19 bases between them. Here the CDR3 DNA reads TGCGCCAGCAGTGGCTCAAGGACCGGACACGGCGAGCAGTACTTC. Translating gives CASSGSRTGHGEQYF.

The chain employs TRBV14 and TRBJ2-2; TRBD2 might be the D (5 bases). Germline CDR1 SGHDN, CDR2 FVKESK. This CDR3 has 17 residues. V lost 3 bases and J lost 2, with 16 bases in between. This chain's CDR3 is CASSQRNLATNTGELFF. CDR3 in DNA: TGTGCCAGCAGCCAGCGGAATTTAGCGACAAACACCGGGGAGCTGTTTTTT.

This clonotype was observed many times. The J gene is TRBJ1-5, the V gene TRBV27; tentative D call: TRBD1 (5 bases). The ends were cut back, 3 bases at V and 3 bases at J, with 9 bases in the middle. Looked up from germline, CDR1 is MNHEY and CDR2 is SMNVEV (reference sequence). The CDR3 extends over 14 amino acids. In DNA form, the CDR3 reads TGTGCCAGCAGTTTGTGGGGGGACAATCAGCCCCAGCATTTT. Protein sequence: CASSLWGDNQPQHF.

This clonotype has just a few counts. The chain joins TRBV9 to TRBJ2-1; 7 bases map to TRBD1. This CDR3 is 16 amino acids long. CDR1 is SGDLS, CDR2 YYNGEE, per germline. J gave up 0 bases and V 4 bases, and 7 bases lay outside the gene matches. CDR3 sequence (DNA): TGTGCCAGCAGCTTCAGGGGGTCCAGCTCCTACAATGAGCAGTTCTTC. Its protein is CASSFRGSSSYNEQFF.